In this sample, the clone carrying this T cell receptor beta chain turned up many times. Antigen specificity is unknown. This record comes from a study of response to subunit inactivated influenza vaccine. Study-wide points: That few new T cells are recruited by each seasonal influenza vaccination was the authors' suggestion.

TCRdb independently ran MiXCR on the RT-PCR reads; one entry per CDR3 protein. Here the sample spans hundreds of thousands of distinct CDR3 sequences, 25% being singletons. There are 14 residues in the CDR3. The V gene lost 0 bases and the J gene lost 4 bases, with 9 bases spanning the gap. Germline V gives CDR1 LGHNA, CDR2 YNFKEQ. The source of this sequence is a man aged 50-59 years who received an inactivated influenza vaccine. This chain connects TRBV4-2 to TRBJ2-5; a weak D match, TRBD2 (5 bases). The material sequenced was CD4+ T cells sorted from PBMCs, taken more than 4 days after vaccination. CDR3 amino acids: CASSQEGAVETQYF. The CDR3, as DNA: TGTGCCAGCAGCCAAGAAGGAGCGGTAGAGACCCAGTACTTC.